This T cell receptor (beta chain) was sequenced during a study of T cell changes during pregnancy in multiple sclerosis. Libraries were prepared by immunoSEQ multiplex PCR; TCRdb keeps only in-frame clonotypes and omits some of them. The sample has over 25,000 clones, around 91% seen once; the top ten hold over 5.5%. The CDR3 length is 14 residues. The germline V gene has CDR1 MDHEN and CDR2 SYDVKM. After removal of 1 base from V and 10 bases from J, the junction contained 4 bases not matched to a gene. Material: CD8+ T cells from peripheral blood mononuclear cells, obtained after pregnancy. The TCR comes from a female donor with multiple sclerosis, enrolled in a pregnancy study. The chain carries TRBV28 and TRBJ2-1; TRBD1 matches 10 bases. The CDR3 DNA follows: TGTGCCAGCAGTTTATCGGCGACAGGGGGCGAGCAGTTCTTC. Translating gives CASSLSATGGEQFF.